Below, 29 T cell receptor beta chains from the same sample are listed, as sequenced in a study of shared clonotypes between healthy human individuals. TCRdb keeps only in-frame clones here, not all; method: immunoSEQ multiplex PCR. The profile shows fewer than 850,000 clones, approximately 97% of them singletons. The naive CD8 fraction comprised CD45RO-negative cells positively selected for CCR7 and excluded terminally differentiated effector memory CD45RA+ cells. Sequencing used naive CD8+ T cells sorted from blood. These receptors were collected from a man aged 25-45 years in good health.

V usage is TRBV13 and J usage is TRBJ2-7; D is unresolved. With 5 bases removed from V and 1 base from J, the gap between germline ends came to 9 bases. The CDR3 covers 13 residues. Germline V gives CDR1 PRHDT, CDR2 FYEKMQ (reference sequence). The CDR3, as DNA: TGTGCCAGCAGCCCCCTGGGGTCCTACGAGCAGTACTTC. Encoded protein: CASSPLGSYEQYF. Full variable domain (rest looked up from reference TRBV13 and TRBJ2-7): AAGVIQSPRHLIKEKRETATLKCYPIPRHDTVYWYQQGPGQDPQFLISFYEKMQSDKGSIPDRFSAQQFSDYHSELNMSSLELGDSALYFCASSPLGSYEQYFGPGTRLTVT.

The CDR3 loop is CASSYSGTSVNEQFF. CDR3 nucleotides: TGTGCCAGCAGTTACTCCGGGACTAGCGTCAATGAGCAGTTCTTC. V is TRBV6-5 and J is TRBJ2-1; 10 positions agree with TRBD2. Germline values: CDR1 MNHEY, CDR2 SVGAGI. The J segment lost 6 bases and the V segment lost 0 bases, leaving 2 bases of the junction unmatched. CDR3 size: 15 residues.

J is TRBJ2-1 and V is TRBV7-6; the D is unclear. The V end was cut by 1 base, the J end by 3 bases, with 4 bases between. The CDR3 contains 13 residues. CDR1 and CDR2 from the germline V gene are SGHVS and FNYEAQ. CDR3 nucleotide sequence: TGTGCCAGCAGCTTAGACAGCTACAATGAGCAGTTCTTC. Protein product: CASSLDSYNEQFF. Full variable domain (rest looked up from reference TRBV7-6 and TRBJ2-1): GAGVSQSPRYKVTKRGQDVALRCDPISGHVSLYWYRQALGQGPEFLTYFNYEAQQDKSGLPNDRFSAERPEGSISTLTIQRTEQRDSAMYRCASSLDSYNEQFFGPGTRLTVL.

CDR3 sequence: CASSFGGSFYEQYF. CDR3 sequence (DNA): TGTGCCAGCAGTTTTGGCGGGAGCTTTTACGAGCAGTACTTC. The chain couples TRBV28 to TRBJ2-7; 7 nucleotides agree with TRBD2. Unmatched junction bases numbered 6, after V lost 3 bases and J lost 4 bases. The CDR3 totals 14 residues. Germline values: CDR1 MDHEN, CDR2 SYDVKM.

The V and J genes are TRBV10-1 and TRBJ2-3; tentatively, D is TRBD2 (6 bases). The germline gives CDR1 WNHNN, CDR2 SYGVQD (reference sequence). Deletions cut 3 bases from V and 5 bases from J, with 12 bases between. The CDR3 sequence is 14 residues long. In nucleotides, the CDR3 is TGCGCCAGCAGTGATTCCGCCGGGGGAGATACGCAGTATTTT. Protein: CASSDSAGGDTQYF.

The rearrangement joins TRBV11-2 to TRBJ1-1; no clear D gene. Between the trimmed V and J ends, which lost 5 bases and 5 bases, there was a span of 15 bases. The CDR3 covers 14 residues. Germline V lookup: CDR1 SGHAT, CDR2 FQNNGV. CDR3 in DNA: TGTGCCAGCAGCCCGACCGGGAGGAAAACTGAAGCTTTCTTT. Translated: CASSPTGRKTEAFF. Based on the CDR3 plus reference TRBV11-2 and TRBJ1-1, the full variable domain is EAGVAQSPRYKIIEKRQSVAFWCNPISGHATLYWYQQILGQGPKLLIQFQNNGVVDDSQLPKDRFSAERLKGVDSTLKIQPAKLEDSAVYLCASSPTGRKTEAFFGQGTRLTVV.

The chain carries TRBV14 and TRBJ2-1, with 7 bases fitting TRBD2. This CDR3 comprises 19 residues. Germline V CDR1 and CDR2: SGHDN, FVKESK. J lost 0 bases, V lost 0 bases, and 11 bases had no gene match. As DNA, the CDR3 is TGTGCCAGCAGCCAAGATCCGGCTAGCGGATATACCTCCTACAATGAGCAGTTCTTC. Translation gives CASSQDPASGYTSYNEQFF.

CDR3 protein: CSVEDGNGYTF. DNA for the CDR3: TGCAGCGTTGAGGACGGGAATGGCTACACCTTC. This chain uses TRBV29-1 with TRBJ1-2; D unresolved. Germline CDR1 is SQVTM and CDR2 is ANQGSEA. CDR3 length: 11 residues. Trimming left V 3 bases short and J 6 bases short, with 8 bases between.

This clone appeared once. The rearrangement links TRBV7-9 to TRBJ2-7; D gene unclear. Germline CDR1 and CDR2: SEHNR and FQNEAQ (reference sequence). The V end was cut by 5 bases, the J end by 0 bases, with 11 bases between. The CDR3 runs 14 residues. The CDR3 DNA follows: TGTGCCAGCAGCGACCCCGGCAGCTCCTACGAGCAGTACTTC. Encoded protein: CASSDPGSSYEQYF.

This clone came up once. The gene calls are TRBV5-4 and TRBJ2-7, with 10 bases that match TRBD1. This CDR3 is 14 amino acids long. Trimming cost V 4 bases and J 3 bases; bases outside gene matches: 4. CDR1 and CDR2 (germline): SGHNT, YYREEE (reference sequence). CDR3 region: CASSLGQGDYEQYF. The CDR3 DNA follows: TGTGCCAGCAGCCTAGGACAGGGGGACTACGAGCAGTACTTC.

This sequence joins TRBV29-1 and TRBJ2-1, with D maybe TRBD2 (7 bases). Trimming cost V 6 bases and J 7 bases, with 10 bases left between them. The CDR3 runs to 11 residues. CDR1 and CDR2 (germline): SQVTM, ANQGSEA. CDR3 sequence: CSVGGVNEQFF. The CDR3 DNA is TGCAGCGTAGGGGGGGTGAATGAGCAGTTCTTC.

The CDR3: CASSESGGARLDNEQFF. The CDR3 region has the DNA TGTGCCAGCAGTGAATCTGGGGGAGCCCGGTTGGACAATGAGCAGTTCTTC. This chain joins TRBV25-1 and TRBJ2-1; D may be TRBD1 or TRBD2 (5 bases each). Germline V gives CDR1 MGHDK, CDR2 SYGVNS. CDR3 length equals 17 residues. The ends were cut back, 1 base at V and 5 bases at J, with 18 bases in the middle.

The chain recombines TRBV28 with TRBJ2-1, with 7 bases fitting TRBD1. Germline V lookup: CDR1 MDHEN, CDR2 SYDVKM. Trimming removed 6 bases from V and 10 bases from J; junction bases left unmatched: 12. The CDR3 covers 14 residues. The DNA for the CDR3 is TGTGCCAGCAGAGGATGGGGACAGCCTCTGGAGCAGTTCTTC. Amino acid sequence: CASRGWGQPLEQFF.

The J gene is TRBJ2-1, the V gene TRBV11-1; 10 bases map to TRBD2. This CDR3 spans 18 amino acids. Germline-derived CDR1 and CDR2 are SGHAT and FQDESV (reference sequence). With 3 bases clipped from V and 3 bases from J, the junction kept 11 bases outside the gene matches. CDR3 bases: TGTGCCAGCAGCTTCGGCCGAGGGGGACTAGCGAGCTACAATGAGCAGTTCTTC. This encodes CASSFGRGGLASYNEQFF.

The V call is TRBV11-2, the J call TRBJ2-7; D unclear. The CDR3 contains 14 residues. The V gene lost 5 bases and the J gene lost 2 bases, with 13 bases spanning the gap. Germline lookup yields CDR1 SGHAT and CDR2 FQNNGV. In nucleotides, the CDR3 is TGTGCCAGCAGCGGGCAGTGGACCCCCTACGAGCAGTACTTC. Protein sequence: CASSGQWTPYEQYF.

The CDR3, as DNA: TGTGCCAGCAGCCCTCGGTTCACTGAAGCTTTCTTT. It yields the protein CASSPRFTEAFF. The chain combines TRBV11-2 with TRBJ1-1; D not certain. V shed 5 bases and J shed 4 bases, with 8 bases lying between them. This CDR3 is 12 amino acids long. CDR1 and CDR2 (germline): SGHAT, FQNNGV.

This sequence joins TRBV29-1 and TRBJ1-2; TRBD1 aligns across 10 bases. Germline V lookup: CDR1 SQVTM, CDR2 ANQGSEA. V was clipped by 0 bases and J by 8 bases; unmatched bases: 6. This CDR3 comprises 14 residues. CDR3 protein: CSVEDGTGVSGYTF. The CDR3 nucleotides are TGCAGCGTTGAAGATGGGACAGGGGTTTCGGGCTACACCTTC.

V gene TRBV2 combines with J gene TRBJ2-7; D may correspond to TRBD1 or TRBD2 (5 bases each). This CDR3 is 14 amino acids long. In germline, CDR1 is SNHLY, CDR2 FYNNEI. Trimming removed 1 base from V and 4 bases from J, with 11 bases in between. For the CDR3, the DNA is TGTGCCAGCAGTGAAGGAGGGACGGGTTACGAGCAGTACTTC. Residues: CASSEGGTGYEQYF.

The chain employs TRBV7-9 and TRBJ1-2; TRBD1 aligns across 8 bases. The trim removed 10 bases at V and 4 bases at J, leaving 5 bases unmatched. The CDR3 loop spans 12 amino acids. Per germline, CDR1 SEHNR and CDR2 FQNEAQ (reference sequence). The CDR3 bases are TGTGCCATTGGACAGGGCAGCTATGGCTACACCTTC. This encodes CAIGQGSYGYTF.

The chain carries TRBV29-1 and TRBJ1-2, with D possibly TRBD1 on 6 matching bases. Trimming cost V 7 bases and J 4 bases, with 22 bases left between them. Germline loops: CDR1 SQVTM, CDR2 ANQGSEA. The CDR3 consists of 15 residues. The CDR3 reads CSGRGMPGDGYGYTF. The CDR3 nucleotides read TGCAGCGGACGGGGAATGCCAGGGGATGGCTATGGCTACACCTTC.

V is TRBV7-2 and J is TRBJ2-7, with 7 bases that match TRBD2. This CDR3 has 14 residues. The V segment lost 1 base and the J segment 0 bases; nucleotides outside the gene matches: 0. In germline, CDR1 is SGHTA, CDR2 FQGNSA. The CDR3 bases are TGTGCCAGCAGCTTAGTAGCGGGCTCCTACGAGCAGTACTTC. It encodes CASSLVAGSYEQYF.

This clone was observed once. This chain uses TRBV25-1 with TRBJ2-5, with D uncertain. Germline loops: CDR1 MGHDK, CDR2 SYGVNS. The CDR3 extends over 12 amino acids. V lost 11 bases, J lost 7 bases, and 17 bases lay in between. CDR3 nucleotides: TGTGCCGCCAGCAGTGAGAGTCGGACCCAGTACTTC. Translating gives CAASSESRTQYF.

This clone was picked up one time. The gene calls are TRBV9 and TRBJ1-1; tentative D call: TRBD1 (6 bases). V was shortened by 6 bases and J by 0 bases, with 15 bases between the two germline ends. Germline loops: CDR1 SGDLS, CDR2 YYNGEE. CDR3 length: 15 amino acids. The CDR3 loop is CASIQISGVNTEAFF. The CDR3 nucleotides read TGTGCCAGCATACAAATTTCAGGGGTGAACACTGAAGCTTTCTTT.

The chain recombines TRBV6-1 with TRBJ2-3; D is unclear. The CDR3 consists of 13 residues. The V end lost 2 bases, the J end lost 4 bases, and 7 bases lay between the germline ends. Germline CDR1 and CDR2: MNHNS and SASEGT. CDR3 sequence: CASSELRSDTQYF. DNA for the CDR3: TGTGCCAGCAGTGAATTGCGGTCAGATACGCAGTATTTT.

The chain joins TRBV28 to TRBJ2-1; no clear D gene. The CDR3 runs to 16 residues. V shed 2 bases and J shed 3 bases, with 14 bases lying between them. The germline V gene encodes CDR1 MDHEN and CDR2 SYDVKM. CDR3 residues: CASSLIAEIGYNEQFF. CDR3 bases: TGTGCCAGCAGTTTAATCGCGGAGATCGGCTACAATGAGCAGTTCTTC. The complete variable domain, with remaining parts taken from reference TRBV28 and TRBJ2-1, reads DVKVTQSSRYLVKRTGEKVFLECVQDMDHENMFWYRQDPGLGLRLIYFSYDVKMKEKGDIPEGYSVSREKKERFSLILESASTNQTSMYLCASSLIAEIGYNEQFFGPGTRLTVL.

The chain recombines TRBV10-3 with TRBJ2-1; tentatively, D is TRBD2 (6 bases). CDR1 ENHRY and CDR2 SYGVKD come from the germline V gene. Trimming cost V 4 bases and J 7 bases, with 11 bases left between them. The CDR3 has 13 residues. DNA of the CDR3: TGTGCCATCAGTGGGGAGGCGGGTAATGAGCAGTTCTTC. Amino acid sequence: CAISGEAGNEQFF.

J is TRBJ2-3 and V is TRBV18; 11 nucleotides line up with TRBD2. Germline V gene data show CDR1 as KGHSH and CDR2 as LQKENI. The CDR3 consists of 15 residues. Trimming took 7 bases from V and 8 from J; bases not matched to a gene: 11. The CDR3 region has the DNA TGTGCCAGCTATCTTTCACTAGCGGGAGCCCTTACGCAGTATTTT. It is translated as CASYLSLAGALTQYF.

The genes are TRBV5-3 and TRBJ2-4; D possibly corresponds to TRBD2 (5 bases). Being an ORF, TRBV5-3 has a function that is uncertain. The CDR3 loop spans 14 amino acids. Trimming cost V 0 bases and J 8 bases, with 12 bases left between them. The CDR3 region has the DNA TGTGCCAGAAGCTTGGCCCCCCGGCGGGACATTCAGTACTTC. This encodes CARSLAPRRDIQYF.

The J gene is TRBJ1-1, the V gene TRBV29-1; unclear D gene. Germline V lookup: CDR1 SQVTM, CDR2 ANQGSEA. The CDR3 spans 13 residues. Deletions cut 2 bases from V and 2 bases from J, with 9 bases between. CDR3 nucleotides: TGCAGCGTTGAAACGCAAAGTAACACTGAAGCTTTCTTT. Translation: CSVETQSNTEAFF.